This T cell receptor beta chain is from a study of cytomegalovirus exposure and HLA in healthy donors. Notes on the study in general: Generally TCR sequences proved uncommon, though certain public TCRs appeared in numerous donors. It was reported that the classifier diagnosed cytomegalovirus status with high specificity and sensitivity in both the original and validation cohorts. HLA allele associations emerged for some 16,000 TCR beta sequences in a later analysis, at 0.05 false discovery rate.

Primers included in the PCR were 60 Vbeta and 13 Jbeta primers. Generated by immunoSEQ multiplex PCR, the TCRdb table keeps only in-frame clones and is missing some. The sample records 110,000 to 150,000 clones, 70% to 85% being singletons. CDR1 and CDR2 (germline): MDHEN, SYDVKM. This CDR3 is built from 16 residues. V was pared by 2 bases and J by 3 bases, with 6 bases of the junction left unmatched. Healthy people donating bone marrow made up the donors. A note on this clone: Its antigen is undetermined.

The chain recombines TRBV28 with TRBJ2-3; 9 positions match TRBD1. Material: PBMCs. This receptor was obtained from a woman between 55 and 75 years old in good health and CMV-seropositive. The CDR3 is CASSLPRTGVTDTQYF. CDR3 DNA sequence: TGTGCCAGCAGTTTACCCAGGACAGGGGTGACAGATACGCAGTATTTT.